These T cell receptor beta chains were read from a single sample in a study of T cell responses to AZD1222 COVID-19 vaccine. Data came from immunoSEQ multiplex PCR; TCRdb stores just in-frame clones and leaves some out. The repertoire holds approximately 100,000 clones, with 90% to 95% as singletons. This material consisted of peripheral blood, taken on day 0 of AZD1222 vaccination. The receptors derive from an adult in good health. CDR3s include the opening cysteine and the closing phenylalanine or tryptophan. Each record gives: D gene, clone size, CDR3 length, J gene, V gene, CDR3 protein, CDR3 DNA. The D gene is left open where the match is weak. Where a row states a size, it is once, few, many or the class of an expanded clone; other rows omit it.

D gene: .
clone size: .
CDR3 length: 16
J gene: TRBJ2-3
V gene: TRBV6-2/TRBV6-3
CDR3 protein: CASSSLRVRNTDTQYF
CDR3 DNA: TGTGCCAGCAGTTCACTCCGGGTCCGAAATACAGATACGCAGTATTTT

D gene: .
clone size: .
CDR3 length: 16
J gene: TRBJ2-3
V gene: TRBV9
CDR3 protein: CASSVEAETSTDTQYF
CDR3 DNA: TGTGCCAGCAGCGTAGAGGCGGAAACTAGCACAGATACGCAGTATTTT

D gene: TRBD2
clone size: few
CDR3 length: 13
J gene: TRBJ2-7
V gene: TRBV12-3/TRBV12-4
CDR3 protein: CASSFWTSDEQYF
CDR3 DNA: TGTGCCAGCAGTTTTTGGACTAGCGACGAGCAGTACTTC

D gene: .
clone size: .
CDR3 length: 12
J gene: TRBJ2-7
V gene: TRBV3-1/TRBV3-2
CDR3 protein: CASSQSSYEQYF
CDR3 DNA: TGTGCCAGCAGCCAAAGCTCCTACGAGCAGTACTTC

D gene: TRBD2
clone size: .
CDR3 length: 15
J gene: TRBJ2-3
V gene: TRBV9
CDR3 protein: CASSAGTSGGDTQYF
CDR3 DNA: TGTGCCAGCAGCGCTGGGACTAGCGGGGGAGATACGCAGTATTTT

D gene: .
clone size: .
CDR3 length: 12
J gene: TRBJ2-1
V gene: TRBV12-3/TRBV12-4
CDR3 protein: CASSLDTDEQFF
CDR3 DNA: TGTGCCAGCAGTTTGGACACGGATGAGCAGTTCTTC

D gene: .
clone size: .
CDR3 length: 15
J gene: TRBJ1-3
V gene: TRBV7-9
CDR3 protein: CASTRGRESGNTIYF
CDR3 DNA: TGTGCCAGCACCCGAGGGCGGGAGTCTGGAAACACCATATATTTT

D gene: .
clone size: .
CDR3 length: 15
J gene: TRBJ1-1
V gene: TRBV5-1
CDR3 protein: CASTLSTGLNTEAFF
CDR3 DNA: TGCGCCAGCACGTTATCGACAGGTCTGAACACTGAAGCTTTCTTT

D gene: TRBD1
clone size: .
CDR3 length: 12
J gene: TRBJ2-7
V gene: TRBV7-9
CDR3 protein: CALDRKIDEQYF
CDR3 DNA: TGTGCACTGGACAGGAAGATCGACGAGCAGTACTTC

D gene: TRBD1
clone size: .
CDR3 length: 14
J gene: TRBJ1-1
V gene: TRBV5-1
CDR3 protein: CASSFQGANTEAFF
CDR3 DNA: TGCGCCAGCAGCTTTCAGGGGGCGAACACTGAAGCTTTCTTT

D gene: .
clone size: .
CDR3 length: 14
J gene: TRBJ1-1
V gene: TRBV10-3
CDR3 protein: CAISERDQFTEAFF
CDR3 DNA: TGTGCCATCAGTGAGAGGGACCAATTCACTGAAGCTTTCTTT

D gene: TRBD1
clone size: .
CDR3 length: 16
J gene: TRBJ2-1
V gene: TRBV7-2
CDR3 protein: CASSFTRTGAYNEQFF
CDR3 DNA: TGTGCCAGCAGCTTCACCAGGACAGGGGCCTACAATGAGCAGTTCTTC

D gene: .
clone size: .
CDR3 length: 13
J gene: TRBJ1-4
V gene: TRBV18
CDR3 protein: CASSPARGGKLFF
CDR3 DNA: TGTGCCAGCTCACCGGCGAGGGGCGGAAAACTGTTTTTT

D gene: .
clone size: .
CDR3 length: 14
J gene: TRBJ2-7
V gene: TRBV5-6
CDR3 protein: CASSFGTGLYEQYF
CDR3 DNA: TGTGCCAGCAGCTTCGGGACTGGACTATACGAGCAGTACTTC

D gene: TRBD1
clone size: .
CDR3 length: 16
J gene: TRBJ1-2
V gene: TRBV9
CDR3 protein: CASSVAPYLDRDGYTF
CDR3 DNA: TGTGCCAGCAGCGTAGCCCCTTATCTAGACAGGGATGGCTACACCTTC

D gene: TRBD2
clone size: .
CDR3 length: 16
J gene: TRBJ2-1
V gene: TRBV3-1/TRBV3-2
CDR3 protein: CASSQIWTSGTNEQFF
CDR3 DNA: TGTGCCAGCAGCCAAATTTGGACTAGCGGGACCAATGAGCAGTTCTTC

D gene: TRBD2
clone size: .
CDR3 length: 16
J gene: TRBJ2-5
V gene: TRBV7-2
CDR3 protein: CASSPRVAGGQETQYF
CDR3 DNA: TGTGCCAGCAGCCCTCGGGTAGCGGGAGGCCAAGAGACCCAGTACTTC

D gene: TRBD2
clone size: once
CDR3 length: 15
J gene: TRBJ2-1
V gene: TRBV9
CDR3 protein: CASTITSASGVEQFF
CDR3 DNA: TGTGCCAGCACTATCACCTCGGCTAGCGGGGTTGAGCAGTTCTTC

D gene: .
clone size: .
CDR3 length: 18
J gene: TRBJ1-1
V gene: TRBV2
CDR3 protein: CASRPRGEDLGRNTEAFF
CDR3 DNA: TGTGCCAGCAGGCCAAGGGGGGAAGACCTGGGAAGAAACACTGAAGCTTTCTTT

D gene: TRBD2
clone size: .
CDR3 length: 16
J gene: TRBJ2-7
V gene: TRBV9
CDR3 protein: CASSVSSGKPPYEQYF
CDR3 DNA: TGTGCCAGCAGCGTATCTAGCGGGAAACCACCCTACGAGCAGTACTTC

D gene: .
clone size: .
CDR3 length: 14
J gene: TRBJ2-1
V gene: TRBV28
CDR3 protein: CASSLGGTGNEQFF
CDR3 DNA: TGTGCCAGCAGTTTGGGGGGGACAGGCAATGAGCAGTTCTTC

D gene: TRBD2
clone size: few
CDR3 length: 15
J gene: TRBJ2-5
V gene: TRBV5-4
CDR3 protein: CASSRTSGVQETQYF
CDR3 DNA: TGTGCCAGCAGCCGGACTAGCGGGGTCCAAGAGACCCAGTACTTC

D gene: .
clone size: .
CDR3 length: 16
J gene: TRBJ1-1
V gene: TRBV7-9
CDR3 protein: CASSTPPGLPNTEAFF
CDR3 DNA: TGTGCCAGCAGCACCCCGCCGGGACTCCCGAACACTGAAGCTTTCTTT

D gene: TRBD1
clone size: .
CDR3 length: 13
J gene: TRBJ1-2
V gene: TRBV2
CDR3 protein: CASSVNQGDGYTF
CDR3 DNA: TGTGCCAGCAGTGTGAATCAGGGGGATGGCTACACCTTC

D gene: TRBD1
clone size: once
CDR3 length: 15
J gene: TRBJ1-3
V gene: TRBV7-2
CDR3 protein: CASSLRQGSGNTIYF
CDR3 DNA: TGTGCCAGCAGCTTACGACAGGGCTCTGGAAACACCATATATTTT

D gene: .
clone size: .
CDR3 length: 12
J gene: TRBJ1-5
V gene: TRBV30
CDR3 protein: CASGRGNQPQHF
CDR3 DNA: TGTGCCTCTGGGAGGGGCAATCAGCCCCAGCATTTT

D gene: .
clone size: .
CDR3 length: 16
J gene: TRBJ1-5
V gene: TRBV4-1
CDR3 protein: CASSRQTENSNQPQHF
CDR3 DNA: TGCGCCAGCAGCCGCCAGACAGAGAATAGCAATCAGCCCCAGCATTTT

D gene: TRBD2
clone size: .
CDR3 length: 15
J gene: TRBJ2-2
V gene: TRBV5-4
CDR3 protein: CASSSTSAGAGELFF
CDR3 DNA: TGTGCCAGCAGCTCGACTAGCGCGGGGGCCGGGGAGCTGTTTTTT

D gene: TRBD1
clone size: .
CDR3 length: 16
J gene: TRBJ1-5
V gene: TRBV2
CDR3 protein: CASTRRIGQGNQPQHF
CDR3 DNA: TGTGCCAGCACCCGACGCATTGGACAGGGGAATCAGCCCCAGCATTTT

D gene: .
clone size: .
CDR3 length: 17
J gene: TRBJ1-6
V gene: TRBV7-2
CDR3 protein: CASSLIRQSSYNSPLHF
CDR3 DNA: TGTGCCAGCAGCTTAATCCGACAGAGCTCCTATAATTCACCCCTCCACTTT

D gene: .
clone size: .
CDR3 length: 13
J gene: TRBJ1-1
V gene: TRBV5-1
CDR3 protein: CASRQPQNTEAFF
CDR3 DNA: TGCGCCAGCAGACAACCTCAGAACACTGAAGCTTTCTTT

D gene: .
clone size: .
CDR3 length: 13
J gene: TRBJ2-7
V gene: TRBV6-5
CDR3 protein: CATSGVSSYEQYF
CDR3 DNA: TGTGCCACTTCTGGGGTTAGCTCCTACGAGCAGTACTTC

D gene: .
clone size: .
CDR3 length: 16
J gene: TRBJ1-2
V gene: TRBV15
CDR3 protein: CATSSGRLITGYGYTF
CDR3 DNA: TGTGCCACCAGCTCCGGCAGACTGATTACTGGCTATGGCTACACCTTC

D gene: .
clone size: .
CDR3 length: 12
J gene: TRBJ1-5
V gene: TRBV29-1
CDR3 protein: CSVGENNQPQHF
CDR3 DNA: TGCAGCGTTGGGGAGAACAATCAGCCCCAGCATTTT

D gene: .
clone size: .
CDR3 length: 11
J gene: TRBJ1-2
V gene: TRBV28
CDR3 protein: CASSSGTGYTF
CDR3 DNA: TGTGCCAGCAGTTCAGGGACTGGCTACACCTTC

D gene: TRBD1
clone size: .
CDR3 length: 17
J gene: TRBJ2-2
V gene: TRBV24-1
CDR3 protein: CATSDLWGQGEAGELFF
CDR3 DNA: TGTGCCACCAGTGATTTGTGGGGACAGGGGGAAGCCGGGGAGCTGTTTTTT

D gene: .
clone size: .
CDR3 length: 16
J gene: TRBJ1-5
V gene: TRBV7-9
CDR3 protein: CASSLAQGAGNQPQHF
CDR3 DNA: TGTGCCAGCAGCTTAGCTCAGGGAGCAGGCAATCAGCCCCAGCATTTT

D gene: TRBD2
clone size: .
CDR3 length: 15
J gene: TRBJ2-2
V gene: TRBV6-5
CDR3 protein: CASSQRGDITGELFF
CDR3 DNA: TGTGCCAGCAGCCAGCGGGGGGACATCACCGGGGAGCTGTTTTTT

D gene: TRBD2
clone size: once
CDR3 length: 15
J gene: TRBJ2-1
V gene: TRBV2
CDR3 protein: CASSEEAGAYNEQFF
CDR3 DNA: TGTGCCAGCAGTGAAGAGGCGGGAGCCTACAATGAGCAGTTCTTC

D gene: .
clone size: .
CDR3 length: 19
J gene: TRBJ2-3
V gene: TRBV7-9
CDR3 protein: CASSLTTPLATQGTDTQYF
CDR3 DNA: TGTGCCAGCAGCTTAACCACCCCTCTAGCGACGCAGGGCACAGATACGCAGTATTTT

D gene: .
clone size: .
CDR3 length: 14
J gene: TRBJ2-1
V gene: TRBV7-2
CDR3 protein: CASSLMNTRDEQFF
CDR3 DNA: TGTGCCAGCAGCTTAATGAACACTCGTGATGAGCAGTTCTTC

D gene: .
clone size: .
CDR3 length: 16
J gene: TRBJ1-4
V gene: TRBV30
CDR3 protein: CAWTVMGAATNEKLFF
CDR3 DNA: TGTGCCTGGACCGTAATGGGGGCAGCAACTAATGAAAAACTGTTTTTT

D gene: .
clone size: .
CDR3 length: 14
J gene: TRBJ1-6
V gene: TRBV27
CDR3 protein: CASSDVGAGSPLHF
CDR3 DNA: TGTGCCAGCAGTGATGTCGGGGCTGGTTCACCCCTCCACTTT

D gene: .
clone size: once
CDR3 length: 12
J gene: TRBJ1-2
V gene: TRBV6-5
CDR3 protein: CATRRGDYGYTF
CDR3 DNA: TGTGCCACGAGGCGGGGGGACTATGGCTACACCTTC

D gene: .
clone size: .
CDR3 length: 13
J gene: TRBJ2-5
V gene: TRBV6-2/TRBV6-3
CDR3 protein: CASSLGPGETQYF
CDR3 DNA: TGTGCCAGCAGTTTGGGTCCAGGCGAGACCCAGTACTTC

D gene: .
clone size: .
CDR3 length: 15
J gene: TRBJ2-2
V gene: TRBV7-6
CDR3 protein: CASSPPDIHSGELFF
CDR3 DNA: TGTGCCAGCAGCCCCCCCGACATCCATTCCGGGGAGCTGTTTTTT

D gene: .
clone size: once
CDR3 length: 15
J gene: TRBJ2-1
V gene: TRBV5-4
CDR3 protein: CASSLDTESYNEQFF
CDR3 DNA: TGTGCCAGCAGCTTGGATACAGAGTCCTACAATGAGCAGTTCTTC

D gene: TRBD1
clone size: .
CDR3 length: 15
J gene: TRBJ1-4
V gene: TRBV6-6
CDR3 protein: CASSLGQAKGEKLFF
CDR3 DNA: TGTGCCAGCAGTTTAGGACAGGCTAAGGGTGAAAAACTGTTTTTT

D gene: TRBD2
clone size: .
CDR3 length: 15
J gene: TRBJ2-2
V gene: TRBV7-3
CDR3 protein: CASSLLAANTGELFF
CDR3 DNA: TGTGCCAGCAGCTTACTAGCGGCGAACACCGGGGAGCTGTTTTTT

D gene: .
clone size: .
CDR3 length: 11
J gene: TRBJ2-5
V gene: TRBV5-6
CDR3 protein: CASSYQETQYF
CDR3 DNA: TGTGCCAGCAGCTATCAAGAGACCCAGTACTTC